The present T cell receptor beta chain was sequenced within a study of control samples from healthy donors and cancer patients. The repertoire was sequenced with immunoSEQ multiplex PCR; TCRdb's copy has only in-frame clones and lacks some. The sample lists roughly 84,000 clones, 91% seen once, with under 20% in the top ten. There are 17 residues in the CDR3. V lost 0 bases, J lost 1 base, and 6 bases stayed unmatched. Germline V gives CDR1 SGDLS, CDR2 YYNGEE. This TCR was recovered from a man aged 45-65 years in good health. The chain carries TRBV9 and TRBJ2-1, with 8 bases matching TRBD1. Material: blood. CDR3 bases: TGTGCCAGCAGCGTAGGGACAGGGACGGTATCCTACAATGAGCAGTTCTTC. Protein: CASSVGTGTVSYNEQFF.